Listed below are T cell receptor beta chains from one sample, sequenced in a study of blood T cell repertoires in COVID-19. Clones were read by immunoSEQ multiplex PCR, and TCRdb kept only the in-frame ones, dropping some. The sample contains about 140,000 clones, more than 65% of which appear only once. Sequencing used peripheral blood. The receptors derive from a woman aged 55-69 years with acute or convalescent COVID-19. CDR3s include the opening cysteine and the closing phenylalanine or tryptophan. D genes are given only for firm matches. The size entry is marked missing in some rows and otherwise reads once, few, many or a size class.

TRBD1,.,TRBV24-1,TRBJ2-7,TGTGCCACCAGTGATTCCGGGACAGGCTCCTACGAGCAGTACTTC,CATSDSGTGSYEQYF
.,once,TRBV30,TRBJ1-2,TGTGCCTGGAGTCCCCAGGGGATGAATCATGGCTACACCTTC,CAWSPQGMNHGYTF
TRBD2,once,TRBV28,TRBJ2-3,TGTGCCAGCAGGCCCGGGACTAGCCGAATTGATCGCACAGATACGCAGTATTTT,CASRPGTSRIDRTDTQYF
.,.,TRBV10-3,TRBJ1-1,TGTGCCATCAGTGAGTCTGGCAGAATGAACACTGAAGCTTTCTTT,CAISESGRMNTEAFF
.,.,TRBV28,TRBJ1-2,TGTGCCAGCAGGGCGGAGAATCCCGTGCTGGGTGGCTACACCTTC,CASRAENPVLGGYTF
.,.,TRBV9,TRBJ1-4,TGTGCCAGCAGCGTAGCTCAGGGTTCCGAAAAACTGTTTTTT,CASSVAQGSEKLFF
.,.,TRBV12-3/TRBV12-4,TRBJ2-1,TGTGCCAGCAGCGACAGGTGGGAGCAGTTCTTC,CASSDRWEQFF
TRBD2,.,TRBV24-1,TRBJ2-1,TGTGCCACCAGTGACCGACTAGCGGGGGGCAATGAGCAGTTCTTC,CATSDRLAGGNEQFF
TRBD1,.,TRBV19,TRBJ1-1,TGTGCCAGTACCGGGTCAGGGGGTAGGTATGCTGAAGCTTTCTTT,CASTGSGGRYAEAFF
.,.,TRBV9,TRBJ2-2,TGTGCCAGCAGCGCCTCGGGGGGCTTGCGCACCGGGGAGCTGTTTTTT,CASSASGGLRTGELFF
TRBD1,.,TRBV28,TRBJ1-5,TGTGCCAGCAACCTCGGACAGGGATCCAATCAGCCCCAGCATTTT,CASNLGQGSNQPQHF
TRBD2,.,TRBV14,TRBJ2-7,TGTGCCAGCAGCTGGACTAGCGTGGGAGAGCAGTACTTC,CASSWTSVGEQYF
.,.,TRBV5-4,TRBJ2-3,TGTGCCAGCAGCACGCCGCTAGCGCGTAGCACAGATACGCAGTATTTT,CASSTPLARSTDTQYF
TRBD1,.,TRBV19,TRBJ1-2,TGTGCCAGTAGTACCCGGGACAGGTCATCCTCCCACACCTTC,CASSTRDRSSSHTF
.,.,TRBV19,TRBJ2-5,TGTGCCAGTAGTCCGGCGCAGGCAGGGGAGACCCAGTACTTC,CASSPAQAGETQYF
.,.,TRBV24-1,TRBJ1-1,TGTGCCACCAGTGAAGGGGGGAACACTGAAGCTTTCTTT,CATSEGGNTEAFF
.,.,TRBV6-5,TRBJ2-1,TGTGCCAGCCCCGGGACACATCGTCTGGATGAGCAGTTCTTC,CASPGTHRLDEQFF
TRBD2,.,TRBV19,TRBJ2-3,TGTGCCTCTACTAGCGGGAGGAAATCGGCAGATACGCAGTATTTT,CASTSGRKSADTQYF
.,once,TRBV5-1,TRBJ2-1,TGCGCCAGCAGCTTCTCTCCACTCAAAGAGCAGTTCTTC,CASSFSPLKEQFF
.,.,TRBV13,TRBJ1-6,TGTGCCAGCAGCCCTCCGGGATCCTATAATTCACCCCTCCACTTT,CASSPPGSYNSPLHF
.,few,TRBV28,TRBJ2-7,TGTGCCAGCAGAGCCCCGGGGATACTTCAGACCTACGAGCAGTACTTC,CASRAPGILQTYEQYF
TRBD1,once,TRBV6-5,TRBJ1-6,TGTGCCAGCAGAAACGCAGGGGGCGGAAATTCACCCCTCCACTTT,CASRNAGGGNSPLHF
.,.,TRBV18,TRBJ2-3,TGTGCCAGCTCACCTCAGACAGTTAGCACAGATACGCAGTATTTT,CASSPQTVSTDTQYF
TRBD2,.,TRBV28,TRBJ2-7,TGTGCCAGCTCCTGGGGTAGCGGGAGTCAAGAGCAGTACTTC,CASSWGSGSQEQYF
TRBD1,.,TRBV3-1/TRBV3-2,TRBJ2-1,TGTGCCAGCAGCCATGATGGGACAGCGTACTCCTACAATGAGCAGTTCTTC,CASSHDGTAYSYNEQFF
TRBD1,.,TRBV27,TRBJ2-7,TGTGCCAGCAAGGAGGGACAGGGGCCCTACGAGCAGTACTTC,CASKEGQGPYEQYF
.,.,TRBV29-1,TRBJ1-4,TGCAGCGGAGGAAATGAAAAACTGTTTTTT,CSGGNEKLFF
TRBD2,.,TRBV7-8,TRBJ2-1,TGTGCCAGCAGCCGACATGCGAGACTAGCGGGAGGATACAATGAGCAGTTCTTC,CASSRHARLAGGYNEQFF
.,few,TRBV7-9,TRBJ2-7,TGTGCCAGCAGGTCGGGATCCTACGAGCAGTACTTC,CASRSGSYEQYF
.,.,TRBV15,TRBJ2-1,TGTGCCACCAGCAGACCTCCCCCCGGTTATGAGCAGTTCTTC,CATSRPPPGYEQFF
.,.,TRBV5-6,TRBJ1-3,TGTGCCAGCATGGGGGGTCCGTGGAGCACCATATATTTT,CASMGGPWSTIYF
TRBD2,.,TRBV19,TRBJ2-3,TGTGCCAGTACCCCGGGGGGGAAAAACACAGATACGCAGTATTTT,CASTPGGKNTDTQYF
TRBD2,.,TRBV19,TRBJ2-3,TGTGCCAGTAGTTCACCCCCTAGCGGGAGGCCCACAGATACGCAGTATTTT,CASSSPPSGRPTDTQYF
.,.,TRBV3-1/TRBV3-2,TRBJ1-5,TGTGCCAGCAGGTCGGGCAATCAGCCCCAGCATTTT,CASRSGNQPQHF
TRBD1,.,TRBV15,TRBJ2-5,TGTGCCACCAGCGGACGGACAGGGATGGGGGAGACCCAGTACTTC,CATSGRTGMGETQYF
TRBD1,.,TRBV28,TRBJ2-2,TGTGCCAGCAGTGTATGGACAGGGGGGAACACCGGGGAGCTGTTTTTT,CASSVWTGGNTGELFF
TRBD1,.,TRBV18,TRBJ1-4,TGTGCCAGCTCACCACGGGGACAGGGGCGCGGTGAAAAACTGTTTTTT,CASSPRGQGRGEKLFF
.,.,TRBV4-1,TRBJ2-7,TGCGCCAGCAGCCAAGAAGGAGCCGGGTCCGGCTCCTACGAGCAGTACTTC,CASSQEGAGSGSYEQYF
.,.,TRBV12-3/TRBV12-4,TRBJ1-1,TGTGCCAGCAGTTTAAGCGGGGGTGAAGCTTTCTTT,CASSLSGGEAFF
TRBD1,.,TRBV7-8,TRBJ1-6,TGTGCCAGCAGCCCCTTGACAGGGTGGACGACACCCCTCCACTTT,CASSPLTGWTTPLHF
.,.,TRBV13,TRBJ1-6,TGTGCCAGCCGACAACGAGGGGGTTATAATTCACCCCTCCACTTT,CASRQRGGYNSPLHF
TRBD2,.,TRBV28,TRBJ2-5,TGTGCCAGCACCTCCTCGGGGCGGGAGATTAAAGAGACCCAGTACTTC,CASTSSGREIKETQYF
.,.,TRBV6-6,TRBJ1-2,TGTGCCAGCAGTACAGGAAACGGCTATGGCTACACCTTC,CASSTGNGYGYTF
.,.,TRBV19,TRBJ1-1,TGTGCCAGTAGTATAGAGGCAGGTATGAACACTGAAGCTTTCTTT,CASSIEAGMNTEAFF
.,.,TRBV3-1/TRBV3-2,TRBJ2-1,TGTGCCAGCAGCCAAGAGAGACACCTACGGAATGAGCAGTTCTTC,CASSQERHLRNEQFF
.,once,TRBV27,TRBJ2-3,TGTGCCAGCAGTTTATCGCGAATGTACGACCAGGTTAGCACAGATACGCAGTATTTT,CASSLSRMYDQVSTDTQYF
TRBD1,.,TRBV28,TRBJ1-1,TGTGCCAGTTCAGGGGGGCAGAACACTGAAGCTTTCTTT,CASSGGQNTEAFF
.,few,TRBV28,TRBJ2-1,TGTGCCAGCAGTCCCCCCGGTGCGGTAGAGGATTACAATGAGCAGTTCTTC,CASSPPGAVEDYNEQFF
TRBD1,.,TRBV5-4,TRBJ1-4,TGTGCCAGCAGCTTTAGACAGGGGGTCCTCTTAAATGAAAAACTGTTTTTT,CASSFRQGVLLNEKLFF
.,.,TRBV3-1/TRBV3-2,TRBJ2-7,TGTGCCAGCAGCCAAGAGAGCCGGTTTTCGCGGCAGTACTTC,CASSQESRFSRQYF